This passage covers 12 T cell receptor beta chains from one sample sequenced in a study of radiation and T cells in renal cell carcinoma. Time point meaning: blood 4 weeks post-SBRT, at nephrectomy. Indicated treatment: 15 Gy SBRT to primary tumor, nephrectomy 4 weeks later. Assay used: immunoSEQ multiplex PCR; TCRdb lists only in-frame clones, some missing. The sample includes about 100,000 clones, approximately 82% of them seen just once. The specimen comprised blood, sampled from a patient whose treatment included radiotherapy and nephrectomy. These receptors were obtained from a man aged 55 to 70 with renal cell carcinoma.

This chain uses TRBV5-1 with TRBJ1-2; 9 positions match TRBD1. J was trimmed by 6 bases and V by 0 bases; bases with no gene match: 6. This CDR3 spans 15 amino acids. Germline CDR1 SGHRS, CDR2 YFSETQ. CDR3: CASSLVTTGGDGYTF. CDR3 nucleotide sequence: TGCGCCAGCAGCTTGGTGACTACAGGGGGCGATGGCTACACCTTC.

The genes are TRBV7-2 and TRBJ2-7; no clear D gene. Germline V lookup: CDR1 SGHTA, CDR2 FQGNSA. CDR3 length: 12 amino acids. Trimming pared 5 bases from V and 3 bases from J, leaving 8 bases between. The CDR3 nucleotides are TGTGCCAGCAGCCAGGACCACTACGAGCAGTACTTC. Translating it yields CASSQDHYEQYF.

The gene calls are TRBV4-1 and TRBJ2-1; D is uncertain. The CDR3 runs 15 residues. V lost 1 base and J lost 2, with 9 bases in between. CDR1 is MGHRA, CDR2 YSYEKL, per germline. Here the CDR3 reads CASSQGAHTYNEQFF. The CDR3 nucleotides read TGCGCCAGCAGCCAAGGGGCTCACACCTACAATGAGCAGTTCTTC.

The gene calls are TRBV11-1 and TRBJ2-2, with D tentatively TRBD1 (7 bases). This CDR3 has 16 amino acids. V lost 1 base to trimming and J lost 4 bases, with 13 bases between them. CDR1 and CDR2 from the germline V gene are SGHAT and FQDESV (reference sequence). DNA for the CDR3: TGTGCCAGCAGCTTAGTCGGGCAGGGGGGCACCGGGGAGCTGTTTTTT. It encodes CASSLVGQGGTGELFF.

The chain is built from TRBV9 and TRBJ2-1; possibly TRBD2 for D (6 bases). Germline V gene data show CDR1 as SGDLS and CDR2 as YYNGEE. CDR3 length equals 15 residues. Trimming took 0 bases from V and 1 from J, leaving 8 bases between them. Written as DNA, the CDR3 is TGTGCCAGCAGCGTAGCGGGAGAGTCCTACAATGAGCAGTTCTTC. It encodes CASSVAGESYNEQFF.

A remark on this clone: Different DNA sequences within this sample yield the same CDR3. This rearrangement joins TRBV2 to TRBJ2-7; D gene unclear. V shed 6 bases and J shed 0 bases, with 15 bases lying between them. CDR3 length: 15 amino acids. Germline CDR1 and CDR2: SNHLY and FYNNEI. The CDR3 region has the DNA TGTGCCAGCAGCGAACGGACCGGGCCCTCCTACGAGCAGTACTTC. This sequence encodes CASSERTGPSYEQYF.

The chain has TRBV7-9 and TRBJ1-1; D might be TRBD1 (5 bases). CDR3 length equals 15 residues. Trimming removed 1 base at V and 6 bases at J, with 15 bases between. Germline V CDR1 and CDR2: SEHNR, FQNEAQ (reference sequence). The CDR3 bases are TGTGCCAGCAGCTTAGAGGTTGGGGACCCCCCTGAAGCTTTCTTT. Protein: CASSLEVGDPPEAFF.

The CDR3 is CASSQVGRTENEQFF. The CDR3 DNA follows: TGCGCCAGCAGCCAAGTTGGGAGGACTGAAAATGAGCAGTTCTTC. The genes are TRBV4-1 and TRBJ2-1; maybe TRBD2 (6 bases). Trimming cost V 1 base and J 7 bases, with 14 bases left between them. This CDR3 spans 15 amino acids. The V gene's germline CDR1 is MGHRA and CDR2 YSYEKL.

This clone appeared once. The V gene is TRBV5-1, the J gene TRBJ2-3; TRBD1 might be the D (6 bases). Germline CDR1 SGHRS, CDR2 YFSETQ. V lost 3 bases, J lost 0 bases, and 14 bases lay in between. The CDR3 totals 16 residues. The DNA for the CDR3 is TGCGCCAGCAGCTCGAATTACAGGGAAAGCACAGATACGCAGTATTTT. Amino acids: CASSSNYRESTDTQYF.

This rearrangement joins TRBV28 to TRBJ2-7; D remains unclear. CDR1 is MDHEN and CDR2 is SYDVKM in the germline V gene. The CDR3 is made up of 13 amino acids. V lost 6 bases to trimming and J lost 3 bases, with 12 bases between them. The CDR3 reads CASSPNQNYEQYF. The DNA of the CDR3 is TGTGCCAGCAGCCCTAACCAAAACTACGAGCAGTACTTC.

The V and J genes are TRBV28 and TRBJ2-7; the D gene is possibly TRBD1 (6 bases). Trimming pared 5 bases from V and 8 bases from J, leaving 19 bases between. CDR1 MDHEN and CDR2 SYDVKM come from the germline V gene. The CDR3 sequence is 14 residues long. CDR3 amino acids: CASSQDSRQYQQYF. DNA for the CDR3: TGTGCCAGCAGTCAGGACAGCCGCCAGTACCAGCAGTACTTC.

In this sample, this clone turned up once. The DNA of the CDR3 is TGTGCCAGCAGTGGACAGTACACCGGGGAGCTGTTTTTT. It yields the protein CASSGQYTGELFF. The rearrangement joins TRBV2 to TRBJ2-2, with D maybe TRBD1 (5 bases). The V gene's germline CDR1 is SNHLY and CDR2 FYNNEI. This CDR3 comprises 13 residues. The ends were cut back, 4 bases at V and 3 bases at J, with 6 bases in the middle.